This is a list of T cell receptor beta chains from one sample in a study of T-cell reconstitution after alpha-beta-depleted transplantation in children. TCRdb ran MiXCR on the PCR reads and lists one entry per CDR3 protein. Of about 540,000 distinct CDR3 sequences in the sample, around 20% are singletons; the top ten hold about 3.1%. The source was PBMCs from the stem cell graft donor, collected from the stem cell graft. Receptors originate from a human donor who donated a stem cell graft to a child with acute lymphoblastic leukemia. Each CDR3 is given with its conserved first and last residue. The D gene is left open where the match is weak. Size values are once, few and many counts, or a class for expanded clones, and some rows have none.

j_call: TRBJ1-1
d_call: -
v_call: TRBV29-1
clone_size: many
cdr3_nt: TGCAGCGTCAGGGATAGGAACACTGAAGCTTTCTTT
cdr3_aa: CSVRDRNTEAFF

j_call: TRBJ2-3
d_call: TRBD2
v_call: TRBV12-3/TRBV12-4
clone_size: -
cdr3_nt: TGTGCCAGCAGTCGCGGGACTAGCGGGAGCGATACGCAGTATTTT
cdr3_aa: CASSRGTSGSDTQYF

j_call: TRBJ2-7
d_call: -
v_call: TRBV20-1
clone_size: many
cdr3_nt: TGCAGTGCTAGAGATGCGGTCGGAGGCGAGCAGTACTTC
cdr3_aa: CSARDAVGGEQYF

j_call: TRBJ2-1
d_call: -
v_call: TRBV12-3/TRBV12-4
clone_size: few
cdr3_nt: TGTGCCAGCAGTTTAGGGGACCCTGGGTACAATGAGCAGTTCTTC
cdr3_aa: CASSLGDPGYNEQFF

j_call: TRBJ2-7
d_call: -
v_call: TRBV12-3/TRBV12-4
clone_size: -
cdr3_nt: TGTGCCAGCAGTTTCCACGGGCCCTACGAGCAGTACTTC
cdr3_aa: CASSFHGPYEQYF

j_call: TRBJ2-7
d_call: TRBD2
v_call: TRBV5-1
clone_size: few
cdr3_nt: TGCGCCAGCAGCCCGGGACTAGCGGGAGGAGGATACGAGCAGTACTTC
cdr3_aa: CASSPGLAGGGYEQYF

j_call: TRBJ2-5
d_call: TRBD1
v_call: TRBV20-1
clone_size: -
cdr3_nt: TGCAGTGCTAGGAGGGACAGGGGCGGGGTGGAGACCCAGTACTTC
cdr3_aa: CSARRDRGGVETQYF

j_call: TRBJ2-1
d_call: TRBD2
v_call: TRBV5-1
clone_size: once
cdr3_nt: TGCGCCAGCAGCTTGTACCCCGGACTAGCGGTTGGCAAAGGCAATGAGCAGTTCTTC
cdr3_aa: CASSLYPGLAVGKGNEQFF

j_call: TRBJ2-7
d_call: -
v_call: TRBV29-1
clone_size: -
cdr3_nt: TGCAGCGTTGAGGGGGCGGATCCACCGGGCGAGCAGTACTTC
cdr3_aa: CSVEGADPPGEQYF

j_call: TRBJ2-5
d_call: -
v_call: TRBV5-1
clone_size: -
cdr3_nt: TGCGCCAGCAGCTTAGCACGAGCCCTCCAAGAGACCCAGTACTTC
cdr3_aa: CASSLARALQETQYF

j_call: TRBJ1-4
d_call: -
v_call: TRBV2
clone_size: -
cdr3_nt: TGTGCCAGCTGGGACGGGGCGAAAGAAAAACTGTTTTTT
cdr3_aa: CASWDGAKEKLFF

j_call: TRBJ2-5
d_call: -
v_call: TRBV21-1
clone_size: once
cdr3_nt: TGTGCCAGCACCTTGCCCCGGGACAGGGTGTACCAAGAGACCCAGTACTTC
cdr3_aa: CASTLPRDRVYQETQYF

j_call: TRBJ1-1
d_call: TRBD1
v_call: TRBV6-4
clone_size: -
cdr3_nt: TGTGCCAGCAGTGACCCCGGACAGGGTACTTTCTTT
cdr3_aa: CASSDPGQGTFF

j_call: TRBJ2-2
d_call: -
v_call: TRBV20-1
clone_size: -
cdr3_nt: TGCAGTGCTATTAGATGGGGGACCGGGGAGCTGTTTTTT
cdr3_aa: CSAIRWGTGELFF

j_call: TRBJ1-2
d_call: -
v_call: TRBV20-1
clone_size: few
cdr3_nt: TGCAGTGCTAGGTCCGGCACGGAGTTTGACTATGGCTACACCTTC
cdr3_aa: CSARSGTEFDYGYTF

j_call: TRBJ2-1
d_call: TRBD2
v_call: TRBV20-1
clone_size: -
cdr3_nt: TGCAGTGCTTTTAGCGGGAGCGGCTACAATGAGCAGTTCTTC
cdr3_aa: CSAFSGSGYNEQFF

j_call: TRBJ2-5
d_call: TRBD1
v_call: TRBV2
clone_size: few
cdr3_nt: TGTGCCAGCTTGGGGACAGTTCAAGAGACCCAGTACTTC
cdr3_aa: CASLGTVQETQYF

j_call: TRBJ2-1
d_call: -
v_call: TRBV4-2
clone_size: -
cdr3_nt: TGTGCCAGCAGCCAAGATGCGACCCCCGGGACTCAGCAGTTCTTC
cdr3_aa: CASSQDATPGTQQFF

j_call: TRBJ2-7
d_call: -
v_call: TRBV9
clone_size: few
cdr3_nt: TGTGCCAGCAGCGCTAATTACAGGGCCACTACCTACGAGCAGTACTTC
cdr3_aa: CASSANYRATTYEQYF

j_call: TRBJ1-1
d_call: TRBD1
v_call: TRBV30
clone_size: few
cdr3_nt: TGTGCCTGGAATCCAGGGGGAAACACTGAAGCTTTCTTT
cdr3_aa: CAWNPGGNTEAFF

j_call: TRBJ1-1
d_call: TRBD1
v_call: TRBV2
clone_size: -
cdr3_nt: TGTGCCAGCAGCGCACCGACAGGGGTGAACACTGAAGCTTTCTTT
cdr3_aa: CASSAPTGVNTEAFF

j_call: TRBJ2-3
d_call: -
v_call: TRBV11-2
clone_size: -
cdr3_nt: TGTGCCAGCAGTCTCCCCGGGAAAAACACAGATACGCAGTATTTT
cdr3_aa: CASSLPGKNTDTQYF

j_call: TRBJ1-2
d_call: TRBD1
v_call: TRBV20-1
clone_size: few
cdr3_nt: TGCAGTGCTAGAGATCCGGGACAGAGAGACTATGGCTACACCTTC
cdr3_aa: CSARDPGQRDYGYTF

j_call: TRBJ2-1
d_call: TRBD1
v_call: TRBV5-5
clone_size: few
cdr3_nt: TGTGCCAGCAGCTTCCCCAGGGGGCCTTACAATGAGCAGTTCTTC
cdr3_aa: CASSFPRGPYNEQFF

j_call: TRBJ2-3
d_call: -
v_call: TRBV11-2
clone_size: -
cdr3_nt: TGTGCCAGCAGCTTAGTCCTCGCTAGCCCAGATACGCAGTATTTT
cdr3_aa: CASSLVLASPDTQYF

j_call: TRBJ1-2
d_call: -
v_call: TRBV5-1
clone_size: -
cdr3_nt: TGCGCCAGCAGCACGACTCTGATACAGGGTAGGGATGGCTACACCTTC
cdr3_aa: CASSTTLIQGRDGYTF

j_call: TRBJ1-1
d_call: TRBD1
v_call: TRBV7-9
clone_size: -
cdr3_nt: TGTGCCAGCAGCCCACAACAGGGGATGAACACTGAAGCTTTCTTT
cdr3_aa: CASSPQQGMNTEAFF

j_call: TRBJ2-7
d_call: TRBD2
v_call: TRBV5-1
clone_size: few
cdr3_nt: TGCGCCAGCAGCTTGGATGGGACTAGCTTCGCCGAGCAGTACTTC
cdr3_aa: CASSLDGTSFAEQYF

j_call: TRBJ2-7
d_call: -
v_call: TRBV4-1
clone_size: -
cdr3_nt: TGCGCCAGCAGCCAGGTGGCCAGGGGCTACGAGCAGTACTTC
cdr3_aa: CASSQVARGYEQYF

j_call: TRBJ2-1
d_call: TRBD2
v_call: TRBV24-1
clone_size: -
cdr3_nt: TGTGCCACCACCAGCGGGAGAGTAAATGAGCAGTTCTTC
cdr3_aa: CATTSGRVNEQFF

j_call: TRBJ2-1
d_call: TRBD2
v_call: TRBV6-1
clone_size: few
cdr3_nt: TGTGCCAGCAGAGACCGCAGCGGGACGAATGAGCAGTTCTTC
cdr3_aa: CASRDRSGTNEQFF

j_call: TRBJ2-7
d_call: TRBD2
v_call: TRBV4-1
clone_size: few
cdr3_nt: TGCGCCAGCAGCCAAGTCTTCCCCGGGGACTACTACGAGCAGTACTTC
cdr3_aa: CASSQVFPGDYYEQYF

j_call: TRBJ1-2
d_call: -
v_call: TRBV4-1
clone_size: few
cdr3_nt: TGCGCCAGCAGCCAAGTTTCGGGCCCCAGGACAGATACGTCCTATGGCTACACCTTC
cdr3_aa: CASSQVSGPRTDTSYGYTF

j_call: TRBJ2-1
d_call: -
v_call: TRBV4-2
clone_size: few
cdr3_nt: TGTGCCAGCAGCCAAGATGACAGAGGCTACAATGAGCAGTTCTTC
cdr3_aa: CASSQDDRGYNEQFF

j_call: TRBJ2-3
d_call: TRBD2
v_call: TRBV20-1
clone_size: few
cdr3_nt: TGCAGTGCTAGAGGGAGACTACTAGCGGGAGCCACAGATACGCAGTATTTT
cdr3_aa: CSARGRLLAGATDTQYF